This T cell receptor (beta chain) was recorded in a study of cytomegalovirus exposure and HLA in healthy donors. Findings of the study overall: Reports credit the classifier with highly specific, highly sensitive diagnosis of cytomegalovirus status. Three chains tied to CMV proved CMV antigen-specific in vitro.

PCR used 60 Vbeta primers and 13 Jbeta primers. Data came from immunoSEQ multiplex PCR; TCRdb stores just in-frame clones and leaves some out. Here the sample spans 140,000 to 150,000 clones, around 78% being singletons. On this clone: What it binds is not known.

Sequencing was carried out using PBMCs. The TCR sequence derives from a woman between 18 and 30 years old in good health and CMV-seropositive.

The CDR3 region has the DNA TGTGCCAGCAGTAGACAGAGAAGGGATTCACCCCTCCACTTT. Its protein is CASSRQRRDSPLHF. This sequence joins TRBV6-5 and TRBJ1-6; possibly TRBD1 for D (5 bases). V lost 5 bases and J lost 8, with 13 bases in between. Germline CDR1 and CDR2: MNHEY and SVGAGI. The CDR3 length is 14 residues.